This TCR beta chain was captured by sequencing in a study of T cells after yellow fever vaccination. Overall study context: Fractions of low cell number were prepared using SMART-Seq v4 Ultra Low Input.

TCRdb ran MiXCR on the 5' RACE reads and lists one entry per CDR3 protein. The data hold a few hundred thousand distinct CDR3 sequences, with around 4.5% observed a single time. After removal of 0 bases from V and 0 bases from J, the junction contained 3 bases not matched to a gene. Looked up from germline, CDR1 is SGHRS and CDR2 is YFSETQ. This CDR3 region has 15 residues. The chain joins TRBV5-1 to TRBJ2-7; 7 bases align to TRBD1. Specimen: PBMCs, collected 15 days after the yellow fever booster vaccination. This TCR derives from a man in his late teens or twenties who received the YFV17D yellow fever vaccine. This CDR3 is CASSLDRGSSYEQYV. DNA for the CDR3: TGCGCCAGCAGCTTGGACAGGGGTAGCTCCTACGAGCAGTACGTC.